Shown below are 25 T cell receptor beta chains from a single sample sequenced in a study of vaccination effects on CD4 cells after COVID-19. The ViraFEST assay expanded antigen-specific CD4+ T cells with viral peptide pools before sequencing. Subsequent to a culture period of more than 9 days, CD4+ T cells were isolated. Two-dose vaccination with either BNT162b2 or mRNA-1273 was given to the participants. Profiling relied on immunoSEQ multiplex PCR, and the TCRdb table lists in-frame clones only, not all of them. The data show under 40,000 clones, with roughly four fifths seen just once and roughly 2% held by the top ten. These receptors have no identified antigens. The sample consisted of CD4+ T cells from PBMCs cultured with HCoV-NL63 spike peptides, taken after COVID-19 vaccination. These receptors were collected from a human donor who received a COVID-19 vaccine. Some clones in this sample may be carry-over from other donors' samples.

V usage is TRBV12-3 or TRBV12-4 and J usage is TRBJ1-2; D remains unclear. V lost 3 bases and J lost 4, with 9 bases in between. This CDR3 comprises 13 residues. The CDR3 nucleotides read TGTGCCAGCAGTTTTAAACCTTTCTATGGCTACACCTTC. This sequence encodes CASSFKPFYGYTF.

This chain uses TRBV6-5 with TRBJ2-7; D might be TRBD1 (5 bases). The germline V gene has CDR1 MNHEY and CDR2 SVGAGI. V lost 5 bases and J lost 3, with 14 bases in between. The CDR3 covers 14 residues. The CDR3 DNA is TGTGCCAGCAGTCGAGCCTTAGGGGTCTACGAGCAGTACGTC. Protein: CASSRALGVYEQYV.

This chain connects TRBV20-1 to TRBJ1-3, with D perhaps matching TRBD1 (5 bases). CDR1 and CDR2 from the germline V gene are DFQATT and SNEGSKA (reference sequence). This CDR3 contains 15 residues. The V and J ends lost 3 bases and 4 bases respectively, with 16 bases between them. CDR3 sequence (DNA): TGCAGTGCTAGTTCCGGGGCCCTAACCGGAAACACCATATATTTT. As protein: CSASSGALTGNTIYF.

The chain has TRBV4-1 and TRBJ2-4; 8 nucleotides match TRBD2. Germline loops: CDR1 MGHRA, CDR2 YSYEKL. The CDR3 contains 16 residues. The V segment lost 5 bases and the J segment 1 base; nucleotides outside the gene matches: 7. Written as DNA, the CDR3 is TGCGCCAGCAGCACCCTCCCGGGGGGGGCCAAAAACATTCAGTACTTC. This sequence encodes CASSTLPGGAKNIQYF.

The chain links TRBV24-1 to TRBJ1-5, with 7 bases matching TRBD1. Per germline, CDR1 KGHDR and CDR2 SFDVKD. This CDR3 comprises 15 residues. V lost 7 bases to trimming and J lost 2 bases; unmatched junction nucleotides: 7. CDR3 DNA: TGTGCCACCAGCCCGACAGGGAACGGCAATCAGCCCCAGCATTTT. This gives the protein CATSPTGNGNQPQHF.

The CDR3 nucleotides are TGTGCCAGCAGTTCTAGCATAGCGGCGGGGTATGGCTACACCTTC. It codes for CASSSSIAAGYGYTF. This chain joins TRBV6-6 and TRBJ1-2, with D unresolved. Germline V lookup: CDR1 MNHNY, CDR2 SVGAGI (reference sequence). CDR3 length: 15 amino acids. V was trimmed by 4 bases and J by 5 bases, leaving 17 bases between them.

The V call is TRBV29-1, the J call TRBJ2-2; D is undetermined. Trimming removed 6 bases from V and 4 bases from J, with 9 bases in between. The CDR3 has 12 amino acids. CDR1 is SQVTM and CDR2 is ANQGSEA in the germline V gene. The chain's CDR3 is CSVGYVTGELFF. CDR3 DNA sequence: TGCAGCGTGGGATATGTCACCGGGGAGCTGTTTTTT.

With respect to this clone: This specimen includes other DNA sequences encoding the same CDR3. The chain employs TRBV6-6 and TRBJ1-2; D gene unclear. The V gene lost 5 bases and the J gene lost 2 bases, with 6 bases spanning the gap. Germline CDR1 MNHNY, CDR2 SVGAGI (reference sequence). This CDR3 spans 12 amino acids. As DNA, the CDR3 is TGTGCCAGCAGTAGGGAGAACTATGGCTACACCTTC. Amino acid sequence: CASSRENYGYTF.

The chain carries TRBV2 and TRBJ1-5, with 9 bases matching TRBD1. From germline, CDR1 is SNHLY and CDR2 FYNNEI. V shed 6 bases, J shed 6 bases, and the junction held 3 bases outside the gene matches. This CDR3 contains 13 residues. The CDR3 region is CASRQGASQPQHF. DNA of the CDR3: TGTGCCAGCAGACAGGGGGCGAGTCAGCCCCAGCATTTT.

This chain links TRBV11-2 with TRBJ1-1, with D unresolved. The CDR3 sequence is 12 residues long. The germline V gene encodes CDR1 SGHAT and CDR2 FQNNGV. The V end lost 5 bases, the J end lost 3 bases, and 7 bases lay between the germline ends. Written as DNA, the CDR3 is TGTGCCAGCAGCCTGGCGTACACTGAAGCTTTCTTT. This codes for CASSLAYTEAFF. Full variable domain (rest looked up from reference TRBV11-2 and TRBJ1-1): EAGVAQSPRYKIIEKRQSVAFWCNPISGHATLYWYQQILGQGPKLLIQFQNNGVVDDSQLPKDRFSAERLKGVDSTLKIQPAKLEDSAVYLCASSLAYTEAFFGQGTRLTVV.

V and J are TRBV6-5 and TRBJ2-3, with D possibly matching TRBD2 (7 bases). The CDR3 runs 14 residues. Between the trimmed V and J ends, which lost 6 bases and 0 bases, there was a span of 10 bases. The germline CDR1 and CDR2 sequences are MNHEY and SVGAGI. This CDR3 is CASRRGPSTDTQYF. Here the CDR3 DNA reads TGTGCCAGCAGGCGGGGGCCCAGCACAGATACGCAGTATTTT.

This clone came up a few times. This sequence joins TRBV4-2 and TRBJ2-7; D gene ambiguous. Germline V gene sequence: CDR1 LGHNA, CDR2 YNFKEQ. Trimming left V 1 base short and J 4 bases short, with 11 bases between. There are 14 residues in the CDR3. The CDR3, as DNA: TGTGCCAGCAGCCAAGCGGTAGGAACTTACGAGCAGTACGTC. Amino acid sequence: CASSQAVGTYEQYV.

The chain couples TRBV18 to TRBJ2-5; 10 nucleotides align to TRBD2. Germline assignment: CDR1 KGHSH and CDR2 LQKENI. The ends lost 5 bases at V and 0 bases at J; junction bases unmatched: 0. The CDR3 contains 14 residues. CDR3 sequence: CASSTSGDQETQYF. The CDR3 nucleotides read TGTGCCAGCTCAACTAGCGGGGACCAAGAGACCCAGTACTTC.

The rearrangement uses TRBV3-1 (or the pseudogene TRBV3-2) and TRBJ2-1; 9 bases are a match to TRBD1. Germline V gives CDR1 LGHDT, CDR2 YNNKEL (reference sequence). Germline trimming cut 4 bases from V and 3 bases from J; bases unmatched to any gene: 4. The CDR3 loop spans 15 amino acids. The CDR3 bases are TGTGCCAGCAGCCCCTGGACAGGGGACTACAATGAGCAGTTCTTC. This codes for CASSPWTGDYNEQFF.

The J gene is TRBJ2-7, the V gene TRBV16; tentatively, D is TRBD2 (5 bases). Germline V gives CDR1 KGHSY, CDR2 FQNENV. Trimming stripped 2 bases from V and 3 bases from J, with 11 bases between. The CDR3 loop spans 14 amino acids. CDR3 loop: CASSQRAADYEQYV. Here the CDR3 DNA reads TGTGCCAGCAGCCAACGGGCAGCGGACTACGAGCAGTACGTC.

The genes are TRBV6-2 or TRBV6-3 and TRBJ2-7, with 8 bases fitting TRBD2. CDR1 MNHEY and CDR2 SVGEGT come from the germline V gene. The CDR3 has 14 residues. Trimming removed 6 bases from V and 2 bases from J; junction bases left unmatched: 6. DNA of the CDR3: TGTGCCAGCAGCGAGCGGGGGATTACCTACGAGCAGTACGTC. Amino acids: CASSERGITYEQYV.

This chain joins TRBV14 and TRBJ2-2; D possibly matches TRBD1 or TRBD2 (5 bases each). V was cut by 4 bases and J by 0 bases, with 12 bases left in between. Germline loops: CDR1 SGHDN, CDR2 FVKESK. CDR3 length: 16 amino acids. CDR3 protein: CASSRTLGANTGELFF. In DNA, the CDR3 is TGTGCCAGCAGCCGGACGTTGGGGGCGAACACCGGGGAGCTGTTTTTT.

The chain joins TRBV5-1 to TRBJ2-6, with D unresolved. V was cut by 1 base and J by 0 bases, with 17 bases left in between. In germline, CDR1 is SGHRS, CDR2 YFSETQ. This CDR3 has 19 residues. Here the CDR3 reads CASSLYPPSGSSGANVLTF. CDR3 nucleotide sequence: TGCGCCAGCAGCTTGTACCCGCCATCTGGTAGCTCTGGGGCCAACGTCCTGACTTTC.

Notes on this clone: Since no conserved phenylalanine or tryptophan closes the CDR3, a read error is the likely cause. The DNA is omitted, as the CDR3 cannot be located on it reliably, and the CDR3 follows TCRdb's listing. The chain combines TRBV27 with TRBJ1-1; no DNA check was done on the table's D call, TRBD1. The CDR3 has 12 amino acids, counting both end residues. The germline gives CDR1 MNHEY, CDR2 SMNVEV (reference sequence). CDR3 loop: CASSLPRQGAYR.

The rearrangement links TRBV24-1 to TRBJ2-5; no definite D call. Deletions cut 5 bases from V and 5 bases from J, with 8 bases between. CDR3 length equals 12 residues. Germline-derived CDR1 and CDR2 are KGHDR and SFDVKD. CDR3 residues: CATSAHLETQYF. In DNA, the CDR3 is TGTGCCACCAGTGCGCATCTTGAGACCCAGTACTTC.

The rearrangement joins TRBV19 to TRBJ1-6; D unclear. Germline-derived CDR1 and CDR2 are LNHDA and SQIVND (reference sequence). This CDR3 contains 13 residues. V shed 0 bases and J shed 10 bases, with 7 bases lying between them. The CDR3, as DNA: TGTGCCAGTAGTATAGAAGGGCGATCACCCCTCCACTTT. The encoded protein is CASSIEGRSPLHF.

The genes are TRBV18 and TRBJ2-5, with D uncertain. The CDR3 is made up of 14 amino acids. The V gene's germline CDR1 is KGHSH and CDR2 LQKENI. V gave up 2 bases and J gave up 0 bases, with 7 bases separating them. CDR3: CASSPSRDQETQYF. The CDR3 DNA sequence: TGTGCCAGCTCACCAAGCCGGGACCAAGAGACCCAGTACTTC.

As concerns this clone: Other DNA variants within this sample encode the same CDR3. This chain links TRBV30 with TRBJ2-1, with D possibly matching TRBD1 (5 bases). Germline V gene lookup returns CDR1 GTSNPN and CDR2 SVGIG (reference sequence). The CDR3 covers 13 residues. Trimming shortened V by 0 bases and J by 4 bases, and 7 bases separated the two germline ends. DNA of the CDR3: TGTGCCTGGAGTGTAGGGGCATACAATGAGCAGTTCTTC. It codes for CAWSVGAYNEQFF.

The genes are TRBV29-1 and TRBJ1-2; tentative D call: TRBD1 (5 bases). Germline CDR1 reads SQVTM; CDR2 reads ANQGSEA. The V end was cut by 3 bases, the J end by 4 bases, with 9 bases between. This CDR3 region has 12 residues. CDR3 region: CSVDIGGYGYTF. Here the CDR3 DNA reads TGCAGCGTTGATATCGGGGGCTATGGCTACACCTTC.

V and J are TRBV18 and TRBJ2-1, with 9 bases fitting TRBD1. The CDR3 is made up of 13 amino acids. CDR1 KGHSH and CDR2 LQKENI come from the germline V gene. With V trimmed by 2 bases and J by 9 bases, 2 bases remained unmatched. CDR3: CASSPGQGSEQFF. CDR3 DNA: TGTGCCAGCTCACCAGGACAGGGGTCTGAGCAGTTCTTC. The whole variable domain, remainder taken from reference TRBV18 and TRBJ2-1, is NAGVMQNPRHLVRRRGQEARLRCSPMKGHSHVYWYRQLPEEGLKFMVYLQKENIIDESGMPKERFSAEFPKEGPSILRIQQVVRGDSAAYFCASSPGQGSEQFFGPGTRLTVL.